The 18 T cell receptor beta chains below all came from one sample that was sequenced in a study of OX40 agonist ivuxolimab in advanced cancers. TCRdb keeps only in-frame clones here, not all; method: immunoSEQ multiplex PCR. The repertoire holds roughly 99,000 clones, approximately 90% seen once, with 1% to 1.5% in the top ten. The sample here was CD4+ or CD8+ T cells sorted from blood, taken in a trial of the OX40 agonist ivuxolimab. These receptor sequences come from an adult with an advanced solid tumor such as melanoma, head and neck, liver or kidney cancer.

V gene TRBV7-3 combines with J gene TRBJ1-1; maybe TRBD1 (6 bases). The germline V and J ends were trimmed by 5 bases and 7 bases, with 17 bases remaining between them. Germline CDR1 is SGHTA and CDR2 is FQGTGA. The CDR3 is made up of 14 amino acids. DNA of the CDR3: TGTGCCAGCAGCCCCACGGGGGGGCCGGATGAAGCTTTCTTT. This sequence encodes CASSPTGGPDEAFF.

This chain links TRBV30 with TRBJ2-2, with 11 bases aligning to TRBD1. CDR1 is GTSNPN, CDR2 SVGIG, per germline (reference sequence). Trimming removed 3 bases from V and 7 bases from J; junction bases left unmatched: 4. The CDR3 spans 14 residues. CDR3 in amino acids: CAWSLGQGDGELFF. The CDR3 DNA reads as TGTGCCTGGAGCCTGGGACAGGGGGACGGGGAGCTGTTTTTT.

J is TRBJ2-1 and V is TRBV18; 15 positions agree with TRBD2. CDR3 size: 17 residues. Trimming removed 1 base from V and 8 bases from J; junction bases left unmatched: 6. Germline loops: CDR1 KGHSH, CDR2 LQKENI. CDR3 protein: CASSPLGLAGGPHEQFF. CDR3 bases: TGTGCCAGCTCACCACTAGGACTAGCGGGAGGGCCGCATGAGCAGTTCTTC.

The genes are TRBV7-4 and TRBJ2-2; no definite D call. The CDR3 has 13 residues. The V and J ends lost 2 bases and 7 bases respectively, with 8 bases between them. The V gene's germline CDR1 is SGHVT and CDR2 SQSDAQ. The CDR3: CASSLSYLGELFF. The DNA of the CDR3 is TGTGCCAGCAGCTTAAGTTATCTCGGGGAGCTGTTTTTT. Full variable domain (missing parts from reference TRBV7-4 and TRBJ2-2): GAGVSQSPRYKVAKRGRDVALRCDSISGHVTLYWYRQTLGQGSEVLTYSQSDAQRDKSGRPSGRFSAERPERSVSTLKIQRTEQGDSAVYLCASSLSYLGELFFGEGSRLTVL.

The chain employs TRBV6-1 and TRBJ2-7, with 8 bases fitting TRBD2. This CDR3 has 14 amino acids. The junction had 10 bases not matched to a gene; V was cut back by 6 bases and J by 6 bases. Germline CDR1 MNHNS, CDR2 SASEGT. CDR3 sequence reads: CASRLSAGVGEQYF. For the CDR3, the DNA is TGTGCCAGCAGACTGTCAGCGGGAGTGGGCGAGCAGTACTTC.

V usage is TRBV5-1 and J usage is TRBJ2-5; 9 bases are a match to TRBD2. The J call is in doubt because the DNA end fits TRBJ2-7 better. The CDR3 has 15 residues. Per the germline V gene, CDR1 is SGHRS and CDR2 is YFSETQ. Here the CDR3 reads CASSVWTSDPYEQYF. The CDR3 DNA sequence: TGCGCCAGCAGCGTCTGGACTAGCGATCCCTACGAGCAGTACTTC.

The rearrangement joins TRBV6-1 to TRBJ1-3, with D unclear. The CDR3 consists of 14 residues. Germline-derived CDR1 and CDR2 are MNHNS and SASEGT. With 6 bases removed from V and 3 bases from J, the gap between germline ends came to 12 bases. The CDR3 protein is CASSLTGLGNTIYF. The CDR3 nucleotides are TGTGCCAGCAGCCTTACTGGACTTGGAAACACCATATATTTT.

The CDR3 DNA reads TGCGCCAGCAGAGCTCAGAAGGGGAATGGCTACACCTTC. Residues: CASRAQKGNGYTF. This chain links TRBV10-1 with TRBJ1-2; weak D call: TRBD1 (5 bases). Germline V CDR1 and CDR2: WNHNN, SYGVQD (reference sequence). The CDR3 spans 13 residues. V dropped 6 bases and J dropped 6 bases, with 14 bases sitting between them.

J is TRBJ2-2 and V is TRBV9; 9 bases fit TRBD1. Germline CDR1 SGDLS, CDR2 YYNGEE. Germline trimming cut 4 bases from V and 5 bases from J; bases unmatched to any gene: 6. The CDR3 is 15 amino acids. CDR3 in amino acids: CASSPRTGDTGELFF. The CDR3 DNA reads TGTGCCAGCAGCCCAAGGACAGGGGATACCGGGGAGCTGTTTTTT.

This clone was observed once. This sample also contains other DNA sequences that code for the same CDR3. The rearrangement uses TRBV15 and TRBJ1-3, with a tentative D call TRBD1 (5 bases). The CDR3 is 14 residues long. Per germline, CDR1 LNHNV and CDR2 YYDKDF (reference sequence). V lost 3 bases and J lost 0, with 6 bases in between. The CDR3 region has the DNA TGTGCCACCAGCAGGACAGTCTCTGGAAACACCATATATTTT. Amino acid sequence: CATSRTVSGNTIYF.

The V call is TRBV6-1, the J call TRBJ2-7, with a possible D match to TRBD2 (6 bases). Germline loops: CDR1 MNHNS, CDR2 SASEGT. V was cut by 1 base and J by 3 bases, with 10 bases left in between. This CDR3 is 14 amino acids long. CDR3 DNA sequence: TGTGCCAGCAGTGAAGGCGGGACCAACTACGAGCAGTACTTC. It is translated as CASSEGGTNYEQYF.

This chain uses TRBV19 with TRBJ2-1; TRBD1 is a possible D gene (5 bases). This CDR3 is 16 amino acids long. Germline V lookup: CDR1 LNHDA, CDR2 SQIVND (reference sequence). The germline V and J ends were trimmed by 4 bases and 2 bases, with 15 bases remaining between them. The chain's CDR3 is CASSTSGFLAYNEQFF. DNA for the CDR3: TGTGCCAGTAGTACCTCAGGGTTTCTCGCCTACAATGAGCAGTTCTTC. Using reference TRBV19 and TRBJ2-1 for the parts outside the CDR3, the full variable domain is DGGITQSPKYLFRKEGQNVTLSCEQNLNHDAMYWYRQDPGQGLRLIYYSQIVNDFQKGDIAEGYSVSREKKESFPLTVTSAQKNPTAFYLCASSTSGFLAYNEQFFGPGTRLTVL.

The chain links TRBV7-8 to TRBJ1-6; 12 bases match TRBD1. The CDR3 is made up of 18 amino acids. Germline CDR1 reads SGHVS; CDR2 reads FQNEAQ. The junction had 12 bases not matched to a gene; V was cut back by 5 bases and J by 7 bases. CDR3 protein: CASSARDRGPTPNSPLHF. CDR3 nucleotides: TGTGCCAGCAGCGCCCGGGACAGGGGGCCGACACCCAATTCACCCCTCCACTTT.

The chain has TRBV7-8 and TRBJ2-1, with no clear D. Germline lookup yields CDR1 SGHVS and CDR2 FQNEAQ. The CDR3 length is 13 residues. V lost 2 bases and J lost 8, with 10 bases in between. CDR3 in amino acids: CASSLPVRDEQFF. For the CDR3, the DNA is TGTGCCAGCAGCTTACCCGTTAGGGATGAGCAGTTCTTC. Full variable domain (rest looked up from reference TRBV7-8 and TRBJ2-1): GAGVSQSPRYKVAKRGQDVALRCDPISGHVSLFWYQQALGQGPEFLTYFQNEAQLDKSGLPSDRFFAERPEGSVSTLKIQRTQQEDSAVYLCASSLPVRDEQFFGPGTRLTVL.

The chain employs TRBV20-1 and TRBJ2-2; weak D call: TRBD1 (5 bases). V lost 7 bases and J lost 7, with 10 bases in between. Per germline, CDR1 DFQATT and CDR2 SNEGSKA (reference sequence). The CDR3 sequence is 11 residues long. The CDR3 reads CSVGAGGELFF. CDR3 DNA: TGCAGTGTAGGGGCCGGCGGGGAGCTGTTTTTT.

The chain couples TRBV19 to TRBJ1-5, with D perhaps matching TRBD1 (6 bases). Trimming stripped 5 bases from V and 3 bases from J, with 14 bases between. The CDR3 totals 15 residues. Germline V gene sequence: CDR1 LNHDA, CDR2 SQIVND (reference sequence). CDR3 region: CASSSTGTANQPQHF. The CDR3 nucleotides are TGTGCCAGTAGTTCAACAGGGACGGCCAATCAGCCCCAGCATTTT.

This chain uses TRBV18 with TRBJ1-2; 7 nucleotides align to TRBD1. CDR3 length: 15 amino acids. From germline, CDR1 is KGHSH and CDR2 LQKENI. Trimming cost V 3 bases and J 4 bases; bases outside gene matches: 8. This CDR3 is CASSPGTEYFYGYTF. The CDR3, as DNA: TGTGCCAGCTCACCGGGGACAGAATATTTCTATGGCTACACCTTC.

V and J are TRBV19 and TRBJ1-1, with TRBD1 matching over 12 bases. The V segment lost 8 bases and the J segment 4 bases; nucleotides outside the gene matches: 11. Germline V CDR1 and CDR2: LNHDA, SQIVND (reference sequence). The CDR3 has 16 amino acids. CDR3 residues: CASCVPGQGAGTEAFF. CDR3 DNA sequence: TGTGCCAGTTGCGTCCCGGGACAGGGGGCAGGCACTGAAGCTTTCTTT.